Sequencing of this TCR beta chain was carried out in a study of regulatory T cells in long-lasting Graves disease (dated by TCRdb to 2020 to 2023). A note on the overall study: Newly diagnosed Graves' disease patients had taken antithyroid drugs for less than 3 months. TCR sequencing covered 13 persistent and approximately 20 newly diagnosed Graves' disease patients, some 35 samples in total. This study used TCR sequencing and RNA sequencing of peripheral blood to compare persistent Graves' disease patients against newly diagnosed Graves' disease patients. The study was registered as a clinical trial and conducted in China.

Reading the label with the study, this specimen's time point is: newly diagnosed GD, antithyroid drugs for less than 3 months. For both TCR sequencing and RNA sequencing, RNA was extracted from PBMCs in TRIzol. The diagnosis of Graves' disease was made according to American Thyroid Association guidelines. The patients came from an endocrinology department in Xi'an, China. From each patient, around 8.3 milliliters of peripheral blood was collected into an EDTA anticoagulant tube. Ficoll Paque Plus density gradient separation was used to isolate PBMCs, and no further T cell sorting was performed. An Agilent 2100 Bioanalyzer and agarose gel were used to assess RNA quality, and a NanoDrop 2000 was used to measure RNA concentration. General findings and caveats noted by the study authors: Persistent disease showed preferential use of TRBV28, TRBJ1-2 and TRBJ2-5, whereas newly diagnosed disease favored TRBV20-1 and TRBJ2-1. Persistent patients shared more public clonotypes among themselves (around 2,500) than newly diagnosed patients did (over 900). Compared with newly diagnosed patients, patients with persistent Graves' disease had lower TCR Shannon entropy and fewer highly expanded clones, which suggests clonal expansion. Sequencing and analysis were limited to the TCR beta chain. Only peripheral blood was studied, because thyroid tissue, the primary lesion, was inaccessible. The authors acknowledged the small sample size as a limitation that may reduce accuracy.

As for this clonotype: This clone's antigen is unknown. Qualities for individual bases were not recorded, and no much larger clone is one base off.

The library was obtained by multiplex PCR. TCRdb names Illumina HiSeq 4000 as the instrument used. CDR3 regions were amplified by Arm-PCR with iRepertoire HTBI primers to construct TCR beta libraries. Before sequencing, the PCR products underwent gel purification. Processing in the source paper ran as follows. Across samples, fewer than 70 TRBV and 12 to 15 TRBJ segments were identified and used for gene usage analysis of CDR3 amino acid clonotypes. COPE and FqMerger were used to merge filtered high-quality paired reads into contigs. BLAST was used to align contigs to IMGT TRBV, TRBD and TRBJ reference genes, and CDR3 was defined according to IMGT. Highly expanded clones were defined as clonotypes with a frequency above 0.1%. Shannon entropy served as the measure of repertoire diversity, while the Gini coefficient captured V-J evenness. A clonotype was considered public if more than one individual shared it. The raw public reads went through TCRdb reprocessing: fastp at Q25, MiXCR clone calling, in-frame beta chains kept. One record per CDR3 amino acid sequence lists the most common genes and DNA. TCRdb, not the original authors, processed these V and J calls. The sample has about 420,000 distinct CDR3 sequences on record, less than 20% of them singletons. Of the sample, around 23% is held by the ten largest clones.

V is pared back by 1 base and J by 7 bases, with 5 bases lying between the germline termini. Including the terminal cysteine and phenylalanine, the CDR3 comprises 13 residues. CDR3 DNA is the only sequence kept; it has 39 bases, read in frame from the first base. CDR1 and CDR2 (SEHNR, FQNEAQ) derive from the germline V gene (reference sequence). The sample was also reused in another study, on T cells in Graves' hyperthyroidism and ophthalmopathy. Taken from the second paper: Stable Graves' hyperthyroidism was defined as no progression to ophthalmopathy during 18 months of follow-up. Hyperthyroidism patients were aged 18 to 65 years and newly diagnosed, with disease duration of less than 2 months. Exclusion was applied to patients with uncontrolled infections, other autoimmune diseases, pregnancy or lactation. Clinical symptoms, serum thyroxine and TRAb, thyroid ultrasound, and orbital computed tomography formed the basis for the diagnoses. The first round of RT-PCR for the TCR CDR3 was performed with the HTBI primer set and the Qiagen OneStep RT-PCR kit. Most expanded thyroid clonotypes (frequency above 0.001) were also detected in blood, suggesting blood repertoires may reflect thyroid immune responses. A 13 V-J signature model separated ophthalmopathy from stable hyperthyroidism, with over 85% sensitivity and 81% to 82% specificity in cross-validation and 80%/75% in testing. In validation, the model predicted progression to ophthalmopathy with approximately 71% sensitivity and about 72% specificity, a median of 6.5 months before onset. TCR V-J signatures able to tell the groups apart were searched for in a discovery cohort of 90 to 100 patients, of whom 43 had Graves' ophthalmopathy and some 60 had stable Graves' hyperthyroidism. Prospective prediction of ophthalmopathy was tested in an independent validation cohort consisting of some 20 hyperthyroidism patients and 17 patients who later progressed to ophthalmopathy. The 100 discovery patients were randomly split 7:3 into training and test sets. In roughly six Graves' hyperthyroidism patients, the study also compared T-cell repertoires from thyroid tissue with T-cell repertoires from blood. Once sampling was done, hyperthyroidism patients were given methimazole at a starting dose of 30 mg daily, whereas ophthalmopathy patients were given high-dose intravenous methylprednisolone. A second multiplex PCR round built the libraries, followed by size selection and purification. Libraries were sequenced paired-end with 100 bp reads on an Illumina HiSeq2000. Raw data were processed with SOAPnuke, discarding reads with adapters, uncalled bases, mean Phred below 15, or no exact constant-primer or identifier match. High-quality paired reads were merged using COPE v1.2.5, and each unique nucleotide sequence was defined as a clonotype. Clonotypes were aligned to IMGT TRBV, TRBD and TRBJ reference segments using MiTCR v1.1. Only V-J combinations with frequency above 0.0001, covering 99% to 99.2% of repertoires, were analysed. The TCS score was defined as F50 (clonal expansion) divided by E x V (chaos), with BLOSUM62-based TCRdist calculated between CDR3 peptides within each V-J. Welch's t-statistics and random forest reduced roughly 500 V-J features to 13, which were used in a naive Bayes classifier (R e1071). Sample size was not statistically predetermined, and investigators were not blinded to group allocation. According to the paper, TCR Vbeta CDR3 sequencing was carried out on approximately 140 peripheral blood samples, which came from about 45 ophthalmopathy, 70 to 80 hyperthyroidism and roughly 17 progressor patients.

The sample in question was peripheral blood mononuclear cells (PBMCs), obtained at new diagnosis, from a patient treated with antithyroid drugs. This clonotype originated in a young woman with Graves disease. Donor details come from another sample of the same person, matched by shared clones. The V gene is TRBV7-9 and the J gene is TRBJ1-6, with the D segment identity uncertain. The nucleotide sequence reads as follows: TGTGCCAGCAGCTTAGAACCCAATTCACCCCTCCACTTT. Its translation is CASSLEPNSPLHF.